The sample holds a few counts of the clone carrying this T cell receptor (beta chain). Its antigen is undetermined. The assay that was used to sequence DNA from cultured CD4+ T cells was the Oncomine TCR Beta short-read assay. Each CDR3 protein is one row after TCRdb ran MiXCR on the PCR reads. The sample holds 5,000 to 7,500 distinct CDR3 sequences, 45% to 60% seen once. This sample is drawn from a study of vaccination and CD4 T cells after COVID-19. Across the whole study: Post-COVID sampling occurred a median approximately 100 days after diagnosis (range 35 to 161).

Sample treatment: approximately nine-day PBMC culture with coronavirus spike peptide pools or control peptides (ViraFEST assay). Collection of the unexposed donor's CD4+ T cells took place before the COVID-19 pandemic (2011-2018). The length of the CDR3 is 11 residues. CDR1 and CDR2 from the germline V gene are SGHTA and FQGNSA. Trimming took off 5 bases at V and 6 bases at J, with 5 bases between the two ends. The sequenced material came from CD4+ T cells from blood, cultured in vitro. The receptor was derived from a human donor in good health. V and J are TRBV7-2 and TRBJ2-1; D gene ambiguous. The CDR3 nucleotides are TGTGCCAGCAGCCCCGGCAATGAGCAGTTCTTC. Translating gives CASSPGNEQFF.